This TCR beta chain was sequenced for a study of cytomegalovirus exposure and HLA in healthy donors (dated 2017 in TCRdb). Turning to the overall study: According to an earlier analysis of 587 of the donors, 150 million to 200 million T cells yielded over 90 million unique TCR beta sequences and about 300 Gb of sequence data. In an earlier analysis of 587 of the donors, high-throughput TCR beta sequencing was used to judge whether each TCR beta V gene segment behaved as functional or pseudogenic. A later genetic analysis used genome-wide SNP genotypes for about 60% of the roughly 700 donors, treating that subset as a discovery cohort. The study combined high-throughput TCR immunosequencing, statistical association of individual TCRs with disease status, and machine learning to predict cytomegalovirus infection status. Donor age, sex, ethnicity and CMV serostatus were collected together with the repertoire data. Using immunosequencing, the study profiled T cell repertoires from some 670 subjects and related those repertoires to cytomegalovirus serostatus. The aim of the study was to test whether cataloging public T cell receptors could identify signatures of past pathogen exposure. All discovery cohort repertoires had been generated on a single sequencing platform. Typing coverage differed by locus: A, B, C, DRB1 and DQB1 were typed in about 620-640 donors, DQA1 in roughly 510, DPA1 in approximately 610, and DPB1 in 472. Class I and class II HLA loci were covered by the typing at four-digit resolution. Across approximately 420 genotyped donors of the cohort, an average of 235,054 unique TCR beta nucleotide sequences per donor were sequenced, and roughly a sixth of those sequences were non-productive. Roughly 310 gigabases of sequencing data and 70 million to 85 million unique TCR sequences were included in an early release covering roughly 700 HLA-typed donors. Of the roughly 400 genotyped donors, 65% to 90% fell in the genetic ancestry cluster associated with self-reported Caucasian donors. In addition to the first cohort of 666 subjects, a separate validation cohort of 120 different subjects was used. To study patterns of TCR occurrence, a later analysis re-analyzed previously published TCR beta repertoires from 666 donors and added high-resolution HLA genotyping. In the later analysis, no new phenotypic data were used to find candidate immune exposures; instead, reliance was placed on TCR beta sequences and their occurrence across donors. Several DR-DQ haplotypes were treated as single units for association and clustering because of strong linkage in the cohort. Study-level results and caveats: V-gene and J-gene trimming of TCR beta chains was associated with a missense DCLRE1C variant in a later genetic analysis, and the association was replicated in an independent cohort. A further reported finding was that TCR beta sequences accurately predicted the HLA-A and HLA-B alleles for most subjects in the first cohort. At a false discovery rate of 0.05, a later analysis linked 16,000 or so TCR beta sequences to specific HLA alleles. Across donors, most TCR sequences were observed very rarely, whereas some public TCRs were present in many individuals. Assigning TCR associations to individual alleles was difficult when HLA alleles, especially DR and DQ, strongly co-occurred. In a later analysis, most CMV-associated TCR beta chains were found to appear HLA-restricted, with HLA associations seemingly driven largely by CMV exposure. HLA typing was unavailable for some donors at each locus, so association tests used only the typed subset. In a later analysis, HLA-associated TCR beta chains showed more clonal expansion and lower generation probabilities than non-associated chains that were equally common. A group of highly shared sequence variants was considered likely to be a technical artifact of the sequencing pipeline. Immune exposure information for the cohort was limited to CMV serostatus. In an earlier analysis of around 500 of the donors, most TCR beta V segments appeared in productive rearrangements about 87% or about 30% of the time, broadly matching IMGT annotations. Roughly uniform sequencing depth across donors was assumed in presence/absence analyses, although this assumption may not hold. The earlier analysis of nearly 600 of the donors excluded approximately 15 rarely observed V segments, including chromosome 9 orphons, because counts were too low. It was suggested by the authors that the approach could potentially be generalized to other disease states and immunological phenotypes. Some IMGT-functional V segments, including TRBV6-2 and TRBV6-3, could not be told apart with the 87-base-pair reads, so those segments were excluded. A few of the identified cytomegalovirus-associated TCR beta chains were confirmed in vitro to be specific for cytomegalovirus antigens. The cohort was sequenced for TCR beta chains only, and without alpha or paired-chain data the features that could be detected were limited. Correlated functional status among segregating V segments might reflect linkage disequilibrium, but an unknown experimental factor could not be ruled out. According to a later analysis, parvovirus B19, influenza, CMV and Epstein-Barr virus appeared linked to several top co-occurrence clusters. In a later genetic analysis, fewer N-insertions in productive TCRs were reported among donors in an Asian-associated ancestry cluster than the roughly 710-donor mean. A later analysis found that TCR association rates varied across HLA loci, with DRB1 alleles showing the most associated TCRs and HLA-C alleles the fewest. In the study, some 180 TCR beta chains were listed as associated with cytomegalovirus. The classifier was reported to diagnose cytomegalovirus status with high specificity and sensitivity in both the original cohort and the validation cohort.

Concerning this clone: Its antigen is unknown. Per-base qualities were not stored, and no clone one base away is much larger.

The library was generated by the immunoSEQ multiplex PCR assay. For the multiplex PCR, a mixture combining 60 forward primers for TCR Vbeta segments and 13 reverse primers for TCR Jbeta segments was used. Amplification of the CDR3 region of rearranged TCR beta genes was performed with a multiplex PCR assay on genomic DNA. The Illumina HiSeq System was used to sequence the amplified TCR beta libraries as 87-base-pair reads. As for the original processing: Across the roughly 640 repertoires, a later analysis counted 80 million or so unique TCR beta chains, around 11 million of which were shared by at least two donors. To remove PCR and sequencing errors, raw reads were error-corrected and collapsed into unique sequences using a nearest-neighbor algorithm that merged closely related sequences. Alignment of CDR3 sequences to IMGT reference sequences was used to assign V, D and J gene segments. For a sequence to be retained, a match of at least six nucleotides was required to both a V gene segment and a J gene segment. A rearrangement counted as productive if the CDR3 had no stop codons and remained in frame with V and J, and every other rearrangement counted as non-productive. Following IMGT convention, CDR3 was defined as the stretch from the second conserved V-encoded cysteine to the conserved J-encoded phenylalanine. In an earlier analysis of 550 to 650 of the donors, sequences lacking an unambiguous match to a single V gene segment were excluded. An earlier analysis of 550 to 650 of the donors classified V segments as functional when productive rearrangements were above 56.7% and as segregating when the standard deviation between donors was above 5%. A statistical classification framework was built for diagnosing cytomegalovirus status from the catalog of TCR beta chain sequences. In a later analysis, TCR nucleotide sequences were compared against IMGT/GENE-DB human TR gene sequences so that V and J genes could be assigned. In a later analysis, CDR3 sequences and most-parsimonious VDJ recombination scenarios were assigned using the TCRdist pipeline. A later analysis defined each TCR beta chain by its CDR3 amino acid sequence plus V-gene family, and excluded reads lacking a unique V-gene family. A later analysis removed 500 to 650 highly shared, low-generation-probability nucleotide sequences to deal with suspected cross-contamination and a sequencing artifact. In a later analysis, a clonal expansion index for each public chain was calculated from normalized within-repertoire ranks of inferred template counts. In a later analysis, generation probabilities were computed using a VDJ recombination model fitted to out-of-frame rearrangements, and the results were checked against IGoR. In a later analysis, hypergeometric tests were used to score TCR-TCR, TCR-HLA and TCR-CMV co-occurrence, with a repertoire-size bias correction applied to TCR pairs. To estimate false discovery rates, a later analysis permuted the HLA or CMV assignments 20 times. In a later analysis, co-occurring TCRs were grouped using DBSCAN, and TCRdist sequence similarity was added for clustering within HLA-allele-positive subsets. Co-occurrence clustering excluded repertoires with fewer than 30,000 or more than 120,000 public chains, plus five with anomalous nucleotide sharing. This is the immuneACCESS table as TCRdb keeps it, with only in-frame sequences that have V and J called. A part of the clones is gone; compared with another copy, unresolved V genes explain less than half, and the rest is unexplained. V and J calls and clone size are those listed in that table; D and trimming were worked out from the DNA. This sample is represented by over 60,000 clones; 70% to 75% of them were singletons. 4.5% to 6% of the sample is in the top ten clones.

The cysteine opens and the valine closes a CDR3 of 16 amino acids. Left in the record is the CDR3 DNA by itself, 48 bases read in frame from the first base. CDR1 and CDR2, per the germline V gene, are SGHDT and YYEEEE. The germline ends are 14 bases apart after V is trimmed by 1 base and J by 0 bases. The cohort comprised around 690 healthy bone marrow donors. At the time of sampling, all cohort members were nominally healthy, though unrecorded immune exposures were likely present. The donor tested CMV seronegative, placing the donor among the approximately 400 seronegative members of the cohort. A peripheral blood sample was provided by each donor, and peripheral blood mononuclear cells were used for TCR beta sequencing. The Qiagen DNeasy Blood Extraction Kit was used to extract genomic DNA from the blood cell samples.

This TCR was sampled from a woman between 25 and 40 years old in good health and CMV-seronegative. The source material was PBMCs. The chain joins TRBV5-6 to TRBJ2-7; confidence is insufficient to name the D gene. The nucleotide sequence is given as TGTGCCAGCAGCTTGATCGGCCAGTTTAGCTCCTACGAGCAGTACGTC. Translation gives CASSLIGQFSSYEQYV.